This T cell receptor beta chain stems from a study of cytomegalovirus exposure and HLA in healthy donors. For the study at large: Of several hundred genotyped donors, roughly 81% grouped in the Caucasian-associated ancestry cluster. Study outcomes and limitations: A further, later analysis showed that HLA-associated TCR beta chains (compared with equally common others) were more clonally expanded. Reported results showed that the classifier diagnosed cytomegalovirus status with high specificity and sensitivity. What a later analysis showed was that several of the most significant clusters appeared linked to common viral pathogens.

With regard to this clone: No antigen is known for it.

The J segment lost 7 bases and the V segment lost 2 bases, leaving 4 bases of the junction unmatched. In germline, CDR1 is MDHEN, CDR2 SYDVKM. This CDR3 is 16 amino acids long. The primer mix had 60 Vbeta and 13 Jbeta primers. The method was immunoSEQ multiplex PCR; TCRdb's version includes in-frame clones alone and lacks a portion of them. The repertoire has roughly 150,000 clones, about 75% of them found once; the top ten carry approximately 2.4%. The TCR was taken from a female donor in good health and CMV-seronegative. Sequenced sample: PBMCs. The chain carries TRBV28 and TRBJ2-2; TRBD2 aligns across 13 bases. In DNA, the CDR3 is TGTGCCAGCAGTTTAATACTAGCGGGAGGGGTCGGGGAGCTGTTTTTT. This gives the protein CASSLILAGGVGELFF. The variable domain in full, with the rest retrieved from reference TRBV28 and TRBJ2-2, is DVKVTQSSRYLVKRTGEKVFLECVQDMDHENMFWYRQDPGLGLRLIYFSYDVKMKEKGDIPEGYSVSREKKERFSLILESASTNQTSMYLCASSLILAGGVGELFFGEGSRLTVL.